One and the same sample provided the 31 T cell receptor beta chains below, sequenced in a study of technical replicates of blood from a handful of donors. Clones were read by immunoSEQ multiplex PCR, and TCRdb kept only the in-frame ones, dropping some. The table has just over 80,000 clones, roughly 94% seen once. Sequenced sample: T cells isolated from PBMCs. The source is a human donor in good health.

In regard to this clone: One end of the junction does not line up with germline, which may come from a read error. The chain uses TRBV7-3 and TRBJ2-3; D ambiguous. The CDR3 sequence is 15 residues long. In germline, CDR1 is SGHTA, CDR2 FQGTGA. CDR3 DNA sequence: TGTGCCAGCAGCCTAACAGTCAAGCCCACAGATACGCAGTATTTT. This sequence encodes CASSLTVKPTDTQYF.

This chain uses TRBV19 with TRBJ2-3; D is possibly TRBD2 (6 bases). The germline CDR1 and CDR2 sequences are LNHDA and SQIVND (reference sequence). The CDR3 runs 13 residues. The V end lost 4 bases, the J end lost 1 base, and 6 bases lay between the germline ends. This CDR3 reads CASSRGGTDTQYF. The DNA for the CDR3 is TGTGCCAGTAGTAGGGGGGGCACAGATACGCAGTATTTT.

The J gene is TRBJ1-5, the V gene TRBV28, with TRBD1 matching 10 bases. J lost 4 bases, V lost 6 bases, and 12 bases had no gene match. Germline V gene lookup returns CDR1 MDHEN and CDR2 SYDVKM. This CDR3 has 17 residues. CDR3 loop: CASRPGQGSLRNQPQHF. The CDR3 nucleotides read TGTGCCAGCAGGCCGGGACAGGGGTCTCTACGTAATCAGCCCCAGCATTTT.

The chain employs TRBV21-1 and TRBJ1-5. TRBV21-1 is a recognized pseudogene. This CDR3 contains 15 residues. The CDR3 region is CASSTGLHSNQPQHF. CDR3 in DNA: TGTGCCAGCAGCACCGGACTTCATAGCAATCAGCCCCAGCATTTT.

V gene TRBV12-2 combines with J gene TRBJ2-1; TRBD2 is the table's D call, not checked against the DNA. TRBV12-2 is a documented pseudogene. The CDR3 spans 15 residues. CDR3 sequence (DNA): TGTGCAAGTCCCCCTGGGGGGCGGGAGAGCGATGAGCAGTTCTTC. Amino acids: CASPPGGRESDEQFF.

The CDR3 here is CSVTRDRGEKLFF. The CDR3 region has the DNA TGCAGCGTTACCCGGGACAGGGGAGAAAAACTGTTTTTT. V is TRBV29-1 and J is TRBJ1-4, with 10 bases fitting TRBD1. Germline V gene data show CDR1 as SQVTM and CDR2 as ANQGSEA. Trimming cost V 5 bases and J 8 bases; bases outside gene matches: 5. CDR3 length: 13 residues.

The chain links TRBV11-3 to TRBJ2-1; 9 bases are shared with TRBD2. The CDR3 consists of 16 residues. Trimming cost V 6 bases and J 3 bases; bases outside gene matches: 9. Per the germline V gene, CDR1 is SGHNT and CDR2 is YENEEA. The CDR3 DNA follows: TGTGCCAGCAGACGAAGACTAGCGGTCCTCTACAATGAGCAGTTCTTC. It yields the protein CASRRRLAVLYNEQFF.

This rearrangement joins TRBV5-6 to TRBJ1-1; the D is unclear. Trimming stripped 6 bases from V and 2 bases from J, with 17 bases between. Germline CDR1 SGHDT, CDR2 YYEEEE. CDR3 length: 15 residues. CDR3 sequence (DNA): TGTGCCAGCAACGTACTCTGGGCCGGAAACACTGAAGCTTTCTTT. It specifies CASNVLWAGNTEAFF. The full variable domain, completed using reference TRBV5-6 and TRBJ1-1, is DAGVTQSPTHLIKTRGQQVTLRCSPKSGHDTVSWYQQALGQGPQFIFQYYEEEERQRGNFPDRFSGHQFPNYSSELNVNALLLGDSALYLCASNVLWAGNTEAFFGQGTRLTVV.

CDR3 protein: CAWSQESGWAYF. The CDR3 DNA sequence: TGTGCCTGGAGTCAGGAAAGTGGGTGGGCGTACTTC. The chain carries TRBV30 and TRBJ2-7; D uncertain. Germline CDR1 and CDR2: GTSNPN and SVGIG (reference sequence). This CDR3 has 12 amino acids. Trimming removed 2 bases at V and 12 bases at J, with 17 bases between. Filled out from reference TRBV30 and TRBJ2-7, the complete variable domain reads SQTIHQWPATLVQPVGSPLSLECTVEGTSNPNLYWYRQAAGRGLQLLFYSVGIGQISSEVPQNLSASRPQDRQFILSSKKLLLSDSGFYLCAWSQESGWAYFGPGTRLTVT.

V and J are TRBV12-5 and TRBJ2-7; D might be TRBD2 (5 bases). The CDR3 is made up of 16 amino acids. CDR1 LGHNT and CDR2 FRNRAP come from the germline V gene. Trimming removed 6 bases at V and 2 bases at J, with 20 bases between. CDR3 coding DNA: TGTGCTAGTGGAGAGGTGGGAGACGGGGATCCCTACGAGCAGTACTTC. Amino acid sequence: CASGEVGDGDPYEQYF.

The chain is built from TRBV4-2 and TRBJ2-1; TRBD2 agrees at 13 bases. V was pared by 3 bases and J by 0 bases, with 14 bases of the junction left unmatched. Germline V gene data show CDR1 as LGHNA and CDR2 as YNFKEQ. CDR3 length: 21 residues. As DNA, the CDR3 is TGTGCCAGCAGCCAGGGGGGACTAGCGGGAAATTATATTAGCTCCTACAATGAGCAGTTCTTC. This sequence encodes CASSQGGLAGNYISSYNEQFF.

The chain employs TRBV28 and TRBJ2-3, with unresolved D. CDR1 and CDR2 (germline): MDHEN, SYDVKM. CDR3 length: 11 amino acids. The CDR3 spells CASPGTDTQYF. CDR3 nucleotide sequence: TGTGCGAGTCCCGGCACAGATACGCAGTATTTT.

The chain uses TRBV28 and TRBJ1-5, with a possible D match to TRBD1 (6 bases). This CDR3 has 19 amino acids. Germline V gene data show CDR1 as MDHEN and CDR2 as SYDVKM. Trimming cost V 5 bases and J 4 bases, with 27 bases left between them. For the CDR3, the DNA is TGTGCCAGCAGTCCCCCCCTGACAGGATCCATACTCCTTAATCAGCCCCAGCATTTT. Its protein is CASSPPLTGSILLNQPQHF.

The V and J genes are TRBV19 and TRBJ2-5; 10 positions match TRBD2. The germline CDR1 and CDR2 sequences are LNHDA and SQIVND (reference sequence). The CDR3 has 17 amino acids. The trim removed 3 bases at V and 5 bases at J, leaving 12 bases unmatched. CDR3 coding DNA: TGTGCCAGTAGTATGTTTCGGCTAGCGGGAGTTCGGGAGACCCAGTACTTC. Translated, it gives CASSMFRLAGVRETQYF.

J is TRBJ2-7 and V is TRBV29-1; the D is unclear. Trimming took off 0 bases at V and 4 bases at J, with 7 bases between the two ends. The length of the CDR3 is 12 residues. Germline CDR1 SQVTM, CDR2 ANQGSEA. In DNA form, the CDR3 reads TGCAGCGTTGAAGATCGGAGTTACGAGCAGTACTTC. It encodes CSVEDRSYEQYF.

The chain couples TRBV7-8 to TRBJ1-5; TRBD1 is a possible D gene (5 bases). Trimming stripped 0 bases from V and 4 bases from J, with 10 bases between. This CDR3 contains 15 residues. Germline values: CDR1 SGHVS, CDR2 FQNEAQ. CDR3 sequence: CASSLAGGSNQPQHF. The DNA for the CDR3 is TGTGCCAGCAGCTTAGCGGGGGGGTCTAATCAGCCCCAGCATTTT.

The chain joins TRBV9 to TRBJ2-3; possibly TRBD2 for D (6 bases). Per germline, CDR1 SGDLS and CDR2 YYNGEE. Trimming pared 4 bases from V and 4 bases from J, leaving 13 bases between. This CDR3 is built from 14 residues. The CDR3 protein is CASSSRGYSDTQYF. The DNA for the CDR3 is TGTGCCAGCAGCTCCCGGGGGTATTCAGATACGCAGTATTTT.

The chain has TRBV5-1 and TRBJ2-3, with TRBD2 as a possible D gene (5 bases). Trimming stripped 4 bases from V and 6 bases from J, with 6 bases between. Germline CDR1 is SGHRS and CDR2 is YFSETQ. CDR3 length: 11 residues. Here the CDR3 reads CASSRGDTQYF. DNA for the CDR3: TGCGCCAGCAGCCGAGGGGATACGCAGTATTTT.

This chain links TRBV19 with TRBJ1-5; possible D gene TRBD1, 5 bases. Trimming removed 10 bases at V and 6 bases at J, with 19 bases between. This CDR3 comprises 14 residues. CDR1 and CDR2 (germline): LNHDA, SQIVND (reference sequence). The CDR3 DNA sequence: TGTGCCACTGGGACTGCTGAAGGTCGTCAGCCCCAGCATTTT. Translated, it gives CATGTAEGRQPQHF. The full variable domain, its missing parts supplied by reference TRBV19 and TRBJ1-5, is DGGITQSPKYLFRKEGQNVTLSCEQNLNHDAMYWYRQDPGQGLRLIYYSQIVNDFQKGDIAEGYSVSREKKESFPLTVTSAQKNPTAFYLCATGTAEGRQPQHFGDGTRLSIL.

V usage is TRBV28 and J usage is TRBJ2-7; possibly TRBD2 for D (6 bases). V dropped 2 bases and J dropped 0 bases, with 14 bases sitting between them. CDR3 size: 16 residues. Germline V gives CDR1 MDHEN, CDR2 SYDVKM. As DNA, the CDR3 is TGTGCCAGCAGTTTACGGTTGGGCGGGATCTCCTACGAGCAGTACTTC. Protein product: CASSLRLGGISYEQYF.

The CDR3: CARSPVETQYF. The CDR3 DNA reads as TGTGCCAGAAGCCCAGTAGAGACCCAGTACTTC. The gene calls are TRBV5-3 and TRBJ2-5; D uncertain. TRBV5-3 falls under the ORF class, with uncertain function. V lost 4 bases, J lost 4 bases, and 5 bases lay in between. This CDR3 has 11 residues.

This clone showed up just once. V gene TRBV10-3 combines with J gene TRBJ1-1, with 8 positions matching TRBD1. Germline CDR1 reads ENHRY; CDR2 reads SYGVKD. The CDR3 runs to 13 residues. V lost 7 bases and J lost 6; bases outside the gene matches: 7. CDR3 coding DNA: TGTGCCATCAAGGGACAGGAACTCTCTGAAGCTTTCTTT. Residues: CAIKGQELSEAFF.

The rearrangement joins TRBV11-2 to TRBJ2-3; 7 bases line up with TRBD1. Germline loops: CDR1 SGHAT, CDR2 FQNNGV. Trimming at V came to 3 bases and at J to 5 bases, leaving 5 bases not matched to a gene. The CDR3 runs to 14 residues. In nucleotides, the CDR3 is TGTGCCAGCAGCTTTGACAGGGTTGAAGATACGCAGTATTTT. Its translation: CASSFDRVEDTQYF.

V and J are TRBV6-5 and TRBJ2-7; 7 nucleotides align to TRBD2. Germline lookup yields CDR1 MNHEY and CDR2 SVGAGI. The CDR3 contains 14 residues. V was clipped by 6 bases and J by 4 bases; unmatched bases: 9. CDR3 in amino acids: CASSLKGRAYEQYF. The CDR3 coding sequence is TGTGCCAGCAGCCTAAAAGGGAGGGCTTACGAGCAGTACTTC.

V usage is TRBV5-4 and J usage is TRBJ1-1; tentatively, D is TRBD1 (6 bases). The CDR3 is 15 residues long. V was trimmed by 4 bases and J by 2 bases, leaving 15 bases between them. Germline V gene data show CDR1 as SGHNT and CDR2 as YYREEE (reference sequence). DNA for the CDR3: TGTGCCAGCAGCAAGGACAGCGAAATTAACACTGAAGCTTTCTTT. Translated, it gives CASSKDSEINTEAFF. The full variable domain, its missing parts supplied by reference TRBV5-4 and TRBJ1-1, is ETGVTQSPTHLIKTRGQQVTLRCSSQSGHNTVSWYQQALGQGPQFIFQYYREEENGRGNFPPRFSGLQFPNYSSELNVNALELDDSALYLCASSKDSEINTEAFFGQGTRLTVV.

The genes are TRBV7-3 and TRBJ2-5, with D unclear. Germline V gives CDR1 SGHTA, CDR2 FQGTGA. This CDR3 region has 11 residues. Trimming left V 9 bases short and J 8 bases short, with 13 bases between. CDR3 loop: CASSKEETQYF. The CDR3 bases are TGTGCCAGTTCTAAAGAGGAAACCCAGTACTTC.

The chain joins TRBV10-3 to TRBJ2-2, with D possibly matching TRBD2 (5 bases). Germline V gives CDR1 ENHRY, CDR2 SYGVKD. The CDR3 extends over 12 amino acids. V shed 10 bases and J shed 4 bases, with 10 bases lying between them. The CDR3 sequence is CATRRATGELFF. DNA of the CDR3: TGTGCCACGAGGCGGGCCACCGGGGAGCTGTTTTTT.

The CDR3 loop is CASSLVPPDEQFF. The CDR3 bases are TGTGCCAGCAGTTTAGTCCCCCCCGATGAGCAGTTCTTC. The chain joins TRBV28 to TRBJ2-1; the D is unclear. The germline V gene has CDR1 MDHEN and CDR2 SYDVKM. Trimming shortened V by 2 bases and J by 8 bases, and 10 bases separated the two germline ends. The CDR3 covers 13 residues. The full variable domain, with the rest looked up from reference TRBV28 and TRBJ2-1, is DVKVTQSSRYLVKRTGEKVFLECVQDMDHENMFWYRQDPGLGLRLIYFSYDVKMKEKGDIPEGYSVSREKKERFSLILESASTNQTSMYLCASSLVPPDEQFFGPGTRLTVL.

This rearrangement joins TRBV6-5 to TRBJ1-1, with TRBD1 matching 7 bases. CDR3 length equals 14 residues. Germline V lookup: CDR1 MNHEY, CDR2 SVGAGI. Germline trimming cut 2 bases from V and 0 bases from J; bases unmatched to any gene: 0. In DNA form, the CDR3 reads TGTGCCAGCAGTTACGGGACAGTGAACACTGAAGCTTTCTTT. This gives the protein CASSYGTVNTEAFF.

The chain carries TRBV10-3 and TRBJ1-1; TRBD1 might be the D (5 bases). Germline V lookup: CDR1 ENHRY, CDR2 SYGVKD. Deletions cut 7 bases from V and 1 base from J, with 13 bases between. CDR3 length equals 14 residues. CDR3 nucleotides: TGTGCCATCACCCAAGGGGCCACGAACACTGAAGCTTTCTTT. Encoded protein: CAITQGATNTEAFF.

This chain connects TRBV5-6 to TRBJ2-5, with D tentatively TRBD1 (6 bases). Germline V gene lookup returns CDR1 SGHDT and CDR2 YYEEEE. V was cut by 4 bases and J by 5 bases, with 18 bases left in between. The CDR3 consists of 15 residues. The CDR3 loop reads CASSPVPGQKETQYF. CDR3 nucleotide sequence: TGTGCCAGCAGCCCGGTCCCCGGACAGAAGGAGACCCAGTACTTC.